This TCR beta chain was sequenced for a study of T cell clones after liver transplantation. Study in general: Patients counted as tolerant after at least one year off all immunosuppression, enzymes not exceeding twice normal.

Here immunoSEQ multiplex PCR was the method, and the copy in TCRdb shows in-frame clones only, minus some. The sample has around 110,000 clones, 90% seen once. This clone was recorded a few times. Per the germline V gene, CDR1 is MNHEY and CDR2 is SVGAGI. J gave up 0 bases and V 4 bases, and 1 base lay outside the gene matches. The CDR3 totals 15 residues. Material: CD4+ T cells from blood, obtained 12 months after liver transplant. The sequence came from a human patient who received a liver transplant. Some T cells may arise from the graft donor. The rearrangement links TRBV6-5 to TRBJ1-1; 11 nucleotides align to TRBD1. CDR3 DNA: TGTGCCAGCAGTTGGACAGGGGGCATGAACACTGAAGCTTTCTTT. It codes for CASSWTGGMNTEAFF.